This T cell receptor (beta chain) was found in a study of OX40 agonist ivuxolimab in advanced cancers. The wider study: Partial responses occurred in Three dose-escalation patients, one with hepatocellular carcinoma and two with cutaneous melanoma.

Measured with immunoSEQ multiplex PCR; TCRdb has only the in-frame clones, and not every one. The table includes some 65,000 clones, roughly 76% detected once. Germline assignment: CDR1 SGHAT and CDR2 FQNNGV. This CDR3 is built from 15 residues. The V gene lost 5 bases and the J gene lost 6 bases, with 17 bases spanning the gap. This TCR was sampled from an adult with an advanced solid tumor such as melanoma, head and neck, liver or kidney cancer. The sequenced sample was CD4+ or CD8+ T cells sorted from blood, obtained in a trial of the OX40 agonist ivuxolimab. The V and J genes are TRBV11-2 and TRBJ2-4, with D possibly matching TRBD2 (6 bases). Here the CDR3 reads CASSPISGRGNIQYF. The CDR3 nucleotides are TGTGCCAGCAGCCCCATTAGCGGAAGGGGAAACATTCAGTACTTC. Looking up the rest from reference TRBV11-2 and TRBJ2-4 gives the full variable domain: EAGVAQSPRYKIIEKRQSVAFWCNPISGHATLYWYQQILGQGPKLLIQFQNNGVVDDSQLPKDRFSAERLKGVDSTLKIQPAKLEDSAVYLCASSPISGRGNIQYFGAGTRLSVL.